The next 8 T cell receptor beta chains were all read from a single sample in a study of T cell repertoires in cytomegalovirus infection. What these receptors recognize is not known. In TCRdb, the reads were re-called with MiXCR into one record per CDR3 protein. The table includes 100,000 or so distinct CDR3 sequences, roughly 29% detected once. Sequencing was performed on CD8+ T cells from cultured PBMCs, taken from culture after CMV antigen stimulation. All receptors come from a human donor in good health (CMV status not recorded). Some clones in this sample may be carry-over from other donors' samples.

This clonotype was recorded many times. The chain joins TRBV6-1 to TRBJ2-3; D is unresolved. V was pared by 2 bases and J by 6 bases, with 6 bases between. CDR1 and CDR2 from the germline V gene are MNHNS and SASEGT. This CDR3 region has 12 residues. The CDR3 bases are TGTGCCAGCAGTGAACTGGGGGATACGCAGTATTTT. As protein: CASSELGDTQYF.

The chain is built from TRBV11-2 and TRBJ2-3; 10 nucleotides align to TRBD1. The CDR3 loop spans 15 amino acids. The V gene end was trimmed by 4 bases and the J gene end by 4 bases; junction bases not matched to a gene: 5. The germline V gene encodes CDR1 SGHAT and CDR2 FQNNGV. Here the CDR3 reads CASSSGQGGSDTQYF. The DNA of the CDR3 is TGTGCCAGCAGCTCCGGACAGGGGGGTTCAGATACGCAGTATTTT.

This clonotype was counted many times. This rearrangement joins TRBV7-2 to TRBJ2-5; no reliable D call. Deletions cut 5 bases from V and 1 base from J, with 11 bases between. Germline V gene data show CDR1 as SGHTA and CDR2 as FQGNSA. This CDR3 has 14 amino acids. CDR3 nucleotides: TGTGCCAGCAGCCCCGGGCCTACCCAAGAGACCCAGTACTTC. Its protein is CASSPGPTQETQYF.

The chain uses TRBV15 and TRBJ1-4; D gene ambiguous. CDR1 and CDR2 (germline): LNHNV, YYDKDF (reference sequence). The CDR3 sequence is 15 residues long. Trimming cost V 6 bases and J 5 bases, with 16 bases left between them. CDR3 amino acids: CATRLKARQNEKLFF. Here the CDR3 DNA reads TGTGCCACCAGGCTTAAGGCCAGACAAAATGAAAAACTGTTTTTT.

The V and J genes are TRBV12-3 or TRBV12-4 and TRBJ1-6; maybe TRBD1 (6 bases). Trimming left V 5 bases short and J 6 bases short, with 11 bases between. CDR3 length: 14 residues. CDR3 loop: CASSITGFNSPLHF. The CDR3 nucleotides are TGTGCCAGCAGTATTACAGGGTTTAATTCACCCCTCCACTTT.

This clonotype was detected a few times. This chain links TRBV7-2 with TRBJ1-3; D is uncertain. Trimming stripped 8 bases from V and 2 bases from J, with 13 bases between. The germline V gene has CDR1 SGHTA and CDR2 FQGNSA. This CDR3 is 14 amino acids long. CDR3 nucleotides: TGTGCCAGCGGGCTTAGGCAGACTGGAAACACCATATATTTT. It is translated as CASGLRQTGNTIYF.

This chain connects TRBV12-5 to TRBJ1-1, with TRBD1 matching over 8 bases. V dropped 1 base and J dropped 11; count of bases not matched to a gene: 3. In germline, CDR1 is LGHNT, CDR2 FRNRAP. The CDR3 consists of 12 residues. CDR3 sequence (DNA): TGTGCTAGTGGTTTGGACAGGGGGTCCGCTTTCTTT. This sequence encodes CASGLDRGSAFF.

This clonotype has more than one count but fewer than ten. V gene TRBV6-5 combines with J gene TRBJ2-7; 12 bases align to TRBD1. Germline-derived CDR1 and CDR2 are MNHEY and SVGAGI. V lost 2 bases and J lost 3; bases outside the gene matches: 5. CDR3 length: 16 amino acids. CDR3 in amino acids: CASSYTGQGAIYEQYF. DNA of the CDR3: TGTGCCAGCAGTTACACGGGACAGGGGGCAATCTACGAGCAGTACTTC.